The T cell receptor (beta chain) described here comes from a study of blood T cell repertoires in COVID-19. Background on the study: Researchers got acute and convalescent COVID-19 samples from the United States, Italy and Spain. The analysed material was cDNA or gDNA that came from T cells, B-cell-depleted T cells, or PBMCs.

In the source study's methods: By means of reference gene primer amplification, nucleated cell counts were estimated. The data were produced by immunoSEQ multiplex PCR, yet TCRdb's version contains in-frame clones alone and is incomplete. The D gene and trimming were derived from the DNA, and the V and J assignments and clone size from that table. The sample lists some 100,000 clones; approximately 92% were seen once. Germline V gene sequence: CDR1 MNHEY, CDR2 SMNVEV (reference sequence). With 6 bases removed from V and 0 bases from J, the gap between germline ends came to 8 bases. The CDR3 covers 14 residues.

V is TRBV27 and J is TRBJ2-2, with D tentatively TRBD1 (5 bases). Sequences were obtained from peripheral blood. The clonotype comes from a woman between 55 and 75 years old with active COVID-19. The CDR3 spells CASRSDTNTGELFF. As DNA, the CDR3 is TGTGCCAGCAGATCGGACACGAACACCGGGGAGCTGTTTTTT.